This entry lists 8 T cell receptor beta chains sequenced from one sample in a study of blood T cell repertoires in COVID-19. TCRdb's copy holds only in-frame clones and misses some; the assay was immunoSEQ multiplex PCR. The sample holds about 7,000 clones, about nine tenths seen once. The sample consisted of peripheral blood. These receptors came from a man between 65 and 85 years old with active COVID-19.

The chain joins TRBV11-2 to TRBJ2-1, with TRBD2 as a possible D gene (5 bases). Germline assignment: CDR1 SGHAT and CDR2 FQNNGV. There are 13 residues in the CDR3. Trimming cost V 5 bases and J 5 bases, with 10 bases left between them. CDR3 DNA sequence: TGTGCCAGCAGCCCGCCCGGGGACAATGAGCAGTTCTTC. This gives the protein CASSPPGDNEQFF.

CDR3 in amino acids: CAAYRGFGTDTQYF. The CDR3 region has the DNA TGTGCCGCCTACAGGGGCTTTGGCACAGATACGCAGTATTTT. The genes are TRBV30 and TRBJ2-3; TRBD1 agrees at 7 bases. CDR1 GTSNPN and CDR2 SVGIG come from the germline V gene (reference sequence). V was clipped by 8 bases and J by 1 base; unmatched bases: 9. The CDR3 is made up of 14 amino acids.

V gene TRBV15 combines with J gene TRBJ1-5; maybe TRBD1 (5 bases). The germline V gene encodes CDR1 LNHNV and CDR2 YYDKDF (reference sequence). The CDR3 has 15 amino acids. Between the trimmed V and J ends, which lost 1 base and 4 bases, there was a span of 11 bases. DNA of the CDR3: TGTGCCACCAGCAGAGTCGGGGACTTGAATCAGCCCCAGCATTTT. It yields the protein CATSRVGDLNQPQHF.

V usage is TRBV25-1 and J usage is TRBJ1-5, with TRBD1 matching over 8 bases. The CDR3 consists of 14 residues. The V gene end was trimmed by 6 bases and the J gene end by 5 bases; junction bases not matched to a gene: 6. The germline gives CDR1 MGHDK, CDR2 SYGVNS. In nucleotides, the CDR3 is TGTGCCAGCAGCGCAGGGGGCGGAGATCAGCCCCAGCATTTT. Amino acid sequence: CASSAGGGDQPQHF.

This chain joins TRBV5-1 and TRBJ2-5; 8 bases fit TRBD2. Germline V gives CDR1 SGHRS, CDR2 YFSETQ. V lost 5 bases to trimming and J lost 3 bases; unmatched junction nucleotides: 6. The CDR3 contains 14 residues. This chain's CDR3 is CASRGVLAEETQYF. In DNA form, the CDR3 reads TGCGCCAGCAGGGGGGTACTAGCGGAAGAGACCCAGTACTTC.

The chain joins TRBV28 to TRBJ1-1; weak D call: TRBD1 (5 bases). CDR3 size: 15 residues. Trimming removed 4 bases at V and 0 bases at J, with 12 bases between. Germline V gene lookup returns CDR1 MDHEN and CDR2 SYDVKM. The CDR3 region is CASSSLGQLNTEAFF. Written as DNA, the CDR3 is TGTGCCAGCAGTTCCCTGGGGCAGCTGAACACTGAAGCTTTCTTT.

The V gene is TRBV5-1, the J gene TRBJ2-7; 8 bases are a match to TRBD1. Trimming took 1 base from V and 0 from J; bases not matched to a gene: 3. CDR3 length equals 15 residues. In germline, CDR1 is SGHRS, CDR2 YFSETQ. For the CDR3, the DNA is TGCGCCAGCAGCTTGATGGGGACAGGCTCCTACGAGCAGTACTTC. As protein: CASSLMGTGSYEQYF.

The chain recombines TRBV11-2 with TRBJ1-1; D may be TRBD1 (5 bases). Trimming removed 4 bases at V and 2 bases at J, with 11 bases between. Germline V gene sequence: CDR1 SGHAT, CDR2 FQNNGV. This CDR3 is built from 14 residues. CDR3 residues: CASSYGGGNTEAFF. The DNA of the CDR3 is TGTGCCAGCAGCTACGGGGGGGGAAACACTGAAGCTTTCTTT.